These 2 T cell receptor beta chains came from one sample sequenced in a study of blood T cell repertoires in COVID-19. Assay used: immunoSEQ multiplex PCR; TCRdb lists only in-frame clones, some missing. The table includes nearly 350,000 clones, 65% to 85% detected once. The sample was peripheral blood. The receptors shown here come from a man aged 25 to 40 with active or convalescent COVID-19.

The chain couples TRBV7-2 to TRBJ2-1, with 8 bases aligning to TRBD2. CDR1 and CDR2 from the germline V gene are SGHTA and FQGNSA. This CDR3 spans 18 amino acids. The J segment lost 0 bases and the V segment lost 5 bases, leaving 12 bases of the junction unmatched. CDR3 in DNA: TGTGCCAGCAGCACTAGACGAGCAGCGGGAGACTCCTACAATGAGCAGTTCTTC. Residues: CASSTRRAAGDSYNEQFF.

The CDR3 DNA reads as TGTGCCAGCAGCTTACTAGCAACTAGCACAGATACGCAGTATTTT. Protein product: CASSLLATSTDTQYF. The chain recombines TRBV11-2 with TRBJ2-3; D possibly corresponds to TRBD2 (5 bases). V was shortened by 2 bases and J by 0 bases, with 9 bases between the two germline ends. Germline V gives CDR1 SGHAT, CDR2 FQNNGV. The CDR3 is 15 residues long.